This TCR beta chain emerged from a study of spatial heterogeneity in lung cancer. TCRdb re-called the 5' RACE reads through MiXCR, storing one row per CDR3 protein. Among under 40,000 distinct CDR3 sequences listed, 5% to 6.5% were seen once. Trimming removed 1 base at V and 6 bases at J, with 7 bases between. This CDR3 is built from 12 residues. Germline CDR1 DFQATT, CDR2 SNEGSKA (reference sequence). As for time point: sample taken at primary tumor resection. Whole RNA was taken from tumor, nontumor lung or frozen PBMC; it was then sequenced unsorted. The specimen comprised PBMCs, sampled at surgery. This sequence originates from a female donor with early-stage non-small cell lung cancer. The rearrangement uses TRBV20-1 and TRBJ2-1; D tentatively reads TRBD1 or TRBD2 (5 bases each). The CDR3 nucleotides read TGCAGTGCTAGAGCGGGACCCAATGAGCAGTTCTTC. Protein product: CSARAGPNEQFF.